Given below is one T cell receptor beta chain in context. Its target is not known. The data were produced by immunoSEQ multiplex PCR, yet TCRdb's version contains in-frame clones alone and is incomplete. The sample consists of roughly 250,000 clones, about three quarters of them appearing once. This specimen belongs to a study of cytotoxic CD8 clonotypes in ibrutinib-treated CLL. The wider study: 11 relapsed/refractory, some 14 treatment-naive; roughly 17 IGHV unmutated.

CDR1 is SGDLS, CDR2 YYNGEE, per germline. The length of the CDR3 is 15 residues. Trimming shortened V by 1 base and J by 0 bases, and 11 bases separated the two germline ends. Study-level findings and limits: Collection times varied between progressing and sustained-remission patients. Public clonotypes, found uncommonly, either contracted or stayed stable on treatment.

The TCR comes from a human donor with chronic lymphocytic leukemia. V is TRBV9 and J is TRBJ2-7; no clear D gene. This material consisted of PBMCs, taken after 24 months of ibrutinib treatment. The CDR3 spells CASSVQPESSYEQYF. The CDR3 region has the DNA TGTGCCAGCAGCGTACAACCTGAGAGCTCCTACGAGCAGTACTTC.